The 3 T cell receptor beta chains in this list originate from one sample, sequenced in a study of CD8+ T cells in alopecia areata (dated by TCRdb to the late 2010s). Library preparation was by the immunoSEQ multiplex PCR assay. To provide template for TCR sequencing, every sample had RNA extracted and reverse transcribed into cDNA. In TCRdb, the immuneACCESS table is reduced to in-frame sequences with V and J assigned. These tables do not hold every clone; where another copy was compared, an unresolved V gene accounts for under half, and the others remain unexplained. The sample table contains 65,000 to 95,000 clones; only one count was recorded for 51% of them. In total, the top ten clones hold around 6% of the sample. Sample: NKG2D-high CD8+ T cells sorted from blood. The cell subset or site label here, explained by the study, means: sorted CD8+ NKG2D-high blood T cells. These receptors originate from a human donor with alopecia areata.

This clone was seen a few times. The J gene is TRBJ2-1, the V gene TRBV29-1, with D perhaps matching TRBD1 (6 bases). The CDR3 length is 16 residues. Germline CDR1 and CDR2: SQVTM and ANQGSEA. V dropped 1 base and J dropped 4 bases, with 17 bases sitting between them. Written as DNA, the CDR3 is TGCAGCGTTGAAGCTCGAGGACAGTCCAGATACAATGAGCAGTTCTTC. Encoded protein: CSVEARGQSRYNEQFF.

This chain links TRBV29-1 with TRBJ2-7, with 8 bases that match TRBD1. The CDR3 contains 15 residues. J was trimmed by 3 bases and V by 0 bases; bases with no gene match: 7. Germline CDR1 and CDR2: SQVTM and ANQGSEA. The CDR3 bases are TGCAGCGTTGAAGAGGCGGACAGGGTTAACTACGAGCAGTACTTC. It specifies CSVEEADRVNYEQYF.

The chain links TRBV29-1 to TRBJ2-7; 7 bases are a match to TRBD2. The CDR3 runs 13 residues. V gave up 6 bases and J gave up 3 bases; unmatched junction bases: 8. Germline CDR1 reads SQVTM; CDR2 reads ANQGSEA. As DNA, the CDR3 is TGCAGCGTAGAAAAGCGGGACGGCTACGAGCAGTACTTC. It translates to CSVEKRDGYEQYF.